The sequence of this T cell receptor (beta chain) was determined in a study of identical twins. One entry per CDR3 protein, called by TCRdb with MiXCR from the 5' RACE reads. Of around 300,000 distinct CDR3 sequences listed, about 8% are singletons. At least ten counts were recorded for this clonotype. This sample also appeared in a second study, on yellow fever vaccine responses in identical twins.

The sample comprised memory (CD45RO+) T cells sorted from blood. The TCR comes from a woman younger than 35 in good health.

CDR3 bases: TGCGCCAGCAGCTCTCTGGGGAGACAAGTCAATGAGCAGTTCTTC. This translates into CASSSLGRQVNEQFF. This chain uses TRBV5-1 with TRBJ2-1; TRBD2 might be the D (5 bases). With 3 bases removed from V and 6 bases from J, the gap between germline ends came to 16 bases. Germline CDR1 SGHRS, CDR2 YFSETQ. CDR3 length: 15 amino acids.